The 26 T cell receptor beta chains below come from one sample, sequenced in a study of T cells in Graves' hyperthyroidism and ophthalmopathy. RNA transcripts provided the source from which TCR beta CDR3 regions were amplified. TCR CDR3 regions were first amplified by RT-PCR with HTBI primers. TCRdb re-analysed the multiplex PCR reads in MiXCR, keeping a single row per CDR3 protein. The sample has over 650,000 distinct CDR3 sequences, less than 45% seen once. Sequencing input: peripheral blood or thyroid tissue (not recorded which). The receptor set was obtained from an adult man with Graves' disease, either hyperthyroidism or ophthalmopathy (not recorded which).

The chain combines TRBV7-8 with TRBJ2-7; unclear D gene. Trimming left V 5 bases short and J 2 bases short, with 16 bases between. Germline loops: CDR1 SGHVS, CDR2 FQNEAQ. The CDR3 consists of 15 residues. For the CDR3, the DNA is TGTGCCAGCAGCCGAGCAGGCGGAGAGACCTACGAGCAGTACTTC. Translated, it gives CASSRAGGETYEQYF.

The chain is built from TRBV20-1 and TRBJ2-5; the match to TRBD1 covers 7 bases. Germline V CDR1 and CDR2: DFQATT, SNEGSKA (reference sequence). This CDR3 has 12 amino acids. V lost 6 bases to trimming and J lost 5 bases; unmatched junction nucleotides: 6. CDR3: CSAPDRWETQYF. In DNA form, the CDR3 reads TGCAGTGCCCCGGACAGGTGGGAGACCCAGTACTTC.

The chain employs TRBV29-1 and TRBJ1-3; a weak D match, TRBD1 (5 bases). This CDR3 comprises 13 residues. V was pared by 3 bases and J by 4 bases, with 10 bases between. Germline V gene lookup returns CDR1 SQVTM and CDR2 ANQGSEA. The chain's CDR3 is CSVDRGVGNTIYF. DNA for the CDR3: TGCAGCGTTGATCGAGGGGTGGGAAACACCATATATTTT.

This clonotype was recorded a few times. The chain uses TRBV20-1 and TRBJ2-7, with 7 bases lining up with TRBD1. The germline V gene has CDR1 DFQATT and CDR2 SNEGSKA (reference sequence). The J segment lost 2 bases and the V segment lost 5 bases, leaving 6 bases of the junction unmatched. The CDR3 is 13 residues long. Here the CDR3 reads CSAWSGGPYEQYF. The CDR3 nucleotides read TGCAGTGCTTGGTCAGGGGGTCCCTACGAGCAGTACTTC.

This chain connects TRBV12-3 or TRBV12-4 to TRBJ1-5; D perhaps matches TRBD1 (5 bases). The CDR3 loop spans 15 amino acids. Trimming took off 6 bases at V and 6 bases at J, with 18 bases between the two ends. CDR3 amino acids: CASSYTGEQGQPQHF. DNA for the CDR3: TGTGCCAGCAGCTATACCGGGGAGCAGGGTCAGCCCCAGCATTTT.

This clonotype was recorded a few times. The chain joins TRBV5-1 to TRBJ1-1, with a possible D match to TRBD1 (5 bases). Germline CDR1 and CDR2: SGHRS and YFSETQ. V gave up 0 bases and J gave up 7 bases, with 10 bases separating them. CDR3 length: 13 residues. CDR3 sequence: CASSLVGGREAFF. For the CDR3, the DNA is TGCGCCAGCAGCTTGGTGGGGGGACGTGAAGCTTTCTTT.

The J gene is TRBJ1-2, the V gene TRBV29-1; D may be TRBD1 (6 bases). Germline CDR1 and CDR2: SQVTM and ANQGSEA. The CDR3 spans 14 residues. V was pared by 3 bases and J by 4 bases, with 15 bases between. CDR3: CSVEPTDSTYGYTF. The CDR3 coding sequence is TGCAGCGTTGAGCCGACGGACAGCACCTATGGCTACACCTTC.

The chain couples TRBV29-1 to TRBJ2-2; D gene unclear. CDR1 is SQVTM and CDR2 is ANQGSEA in the germline V gene. V was shortened by 8 bases and J by 7 bases, with 2 bases between the two germline ends. The CDR3 runs to 8 residues. The CDR3 DNA follows: TGCAGCCACGGGGAGCTGTTTTTT. Amino acids: CSHGELFF.

The rearrangement uses TRBV19 and TRBJ1-1; D gene uncertain. This CDR3 region has 14 residues. The germline V and J ends were trimmed by 3 bases and 1 base, with 9 bases remaining between them. The germline V gene encodes CDR1 LNHDA and CDR2 SQIVND (reference sequence). CDR3 DNA sequence: TGTGCCAGTAGTATTGGAATCACGAACACTGAAGCTTTCTTT. The encoded protein is CASSIGITNTEAFF.

A note on this clonotype: One junction end does not reproduce the germline sequence, and a read error may be involved. V usage is TRBV2 and J usage is TRBJ1-2; the match to TRBD1 covers 10 bases. CDR3 size: 14 residues. The germline V gene has CDR1 SNHLY and CDR2 FYNNEI. CDR3 nucleotide sequence: TGTACCAGCAAGATGACAGGGGGCGGTCATGGCTACACCTTC. As protein: CTSKMTGGGHGYTF.

The chain employs TRBV15 and TRBJ1-6; weak D call: TRBD1 (6 bases). Germline CDR1 LNHNV, CDR2 YYDKDF (reference sequence). The V end was cut by 2 bases, the J end by 7 bases, with 12 bases between. The CDR3 totals 15 residues. DNA of the CDR3: TGTGCCACCAGCAGACGTGGGGGGGCCAATTCACCCCTCCACTTT. This sequence encodes CATSRRGGANSPLHF.

The rearrangement uses TRBV12-3 or TRBV12-4 and TRBJ1-1; D remains unclear. V was shortened by 2 bases and J by 3 bases, with 10 bases between the two germline ends. The CDR3 has 14 residues. For the CDR3, the DNA is TGTGCCAGCAGTTTACGGGGAACCTACACTGAAGCTTTCTTT. Translation: CASSLRGTYTEAFF.

This chain uses TRBV29-1 with TRBJ1-4; the D gene is possibly TRBD1 (6 bases). V lost 6 bases to trimming and J lost 3 bases, with 14 bases between them. The CDR3 length is 14 residues. Germline V gene data show CDR1 as SQVTM and CDR2 as ANQGSEA. In DNA form, the CDR3 reads TGCAGCGTGGAACTCAGGGGTCCTAATGAAAAACTGTTTTTT. Amino acid sequence: CSVELRGPNEKLFF. Filled out from reference TRBV29-1 and TRBJ1-4, the complete variable domain reads SAVISQKPSRDICQRGTSLTIQCQVDSQVTMMFWYRQQPGQSLTLIATANQGSEATYESGFVIDKFPISRPNLTFSTLTVSNMSPEDSSIYLCSVELRGPNEKLFFGSGTQLSVL.

The V call is TRBV6-1, the J call TRBJ1-5; D gene unclear. There are 16 residues in the CDR3. Trimming removed 5 bases at V and 1 base at J, with 15 bases between. The germline V gene encodes CDR1 MNHNS and CDR2 SASEGT. The CDR3 DNA follows: TGTGCCAGCAGTTTAGCGCTGGGTCAAAGCAATCAGCCCCAGCATTTT. Protein: CASSLALGQSNQPQHF.

This clonotype has a handful of counts. The rearrangement links TRBV9 to TRBJ1-4; D call uncertain. The CDR3 is 15 amino acids. With 4 bases removed from V and 7 bases from J, the gap between germline ends came to 17 bases. CDR1 is SGDLS and CDR2 is YYNGEE in the germline V gene. This CDR3 is CASSQESGYGEKLFF. For the CDR3, the DNA is TGTGCCAGCAGCCAAGAATCCGGGTATGGTGAAAAACTGTTTTTT.

V and J are TRBV10-3 and TRBJ1-4; D remains ambiguous. The V gene's germline CDR1 is ENHRY and CDR2 SYGVKD. V lost 3 bases and J lost 3, with 14 bases in between. The CDR3 is made up of 16 amino acids. CDR3 nucleotide sequence: TGTGCCATCAGTGACTCCAACCGGGGAGCTAATGAAAAACTGTTTTTT. It specifies CAISDSNRGANEKLFF.

For this clonotype: An end of the junction differs from the germline gene, which may be a read error. The V call is TRBV7-3, the J call TRBJ1-6; 7 bases match TRBD1. Germline assignment: CDR1 SGHTA and CDR2 FQGTGA. The CDR3 length is 20 residues. CDR3 in amino acids: CASSQDPGQPGRATNSPLHF. The CDR3 DNA is TGCGCCAGCAGCCAGGATCCGGGACAGCCAGGAAGGGCGACTAATTCACCCCTCCACTTT.

V and J are TRBV7-9 and TRBJ2-2, with 7 bases matching TRBD2. The CDR3 is 15 residues long. V gave up 6 bases and J gave up 3 bases; unmatched junction bases: 7. From germline, CDR1 is SEHNR and CDR2 FQNEAQ (reference sequence). CDR3 sequence (DNA): TGTGCCAGCAGACGGCGGGGGTCCGACACCGGGGAGCTGTTTTTT. Translating it yields CASRRRGSDTGELFF.

This chain connects TRBV24-1 to TRBJ2-5, with D perhaps assigned TRBD1 or TRBD2 (5 bases each). Germline lookup yields CDR1 KGHDR and CDR2 SFDVKD. The CDR3 extends over 16 amino acids. Trimming removed 1 base at V and 5 bases at J, with 16 bases between. The CDR3 sequence is CATSDFGVGEHETQYF. In nucleotides, the CDR3 is TGTGCCACCAGTGATTTCGGGGTAGGGGAACATGAGACCCAGTACTTC.

In this sample, this clonotype turned up a few times. This chain links TRBV7-8 with TRBJ2-5; no clear D gene. This CDR3 comprises 14 residues. Trimming shortened V by 5 bases and J by 4 bases, and 14 bases separated the two germline ends. The germline V gene has CDR1 SGHVS and CDR2 FQNEAQ. The CDR3, as DNA: TGTGCCAGCAGCCCCATTGTGGTAGGAGAGACCCAGTACTTC. Amino acids: CASSPIVVGETQYF. Filled out from reference TRBV7-8 and TRBJ2-5, the complete variable domain reads GAGVSQSPRYKVAKRGQDVALRCDPISGHVSLFWYQQALGQGPEFLTYFQNEAQLDKSGLPSDRFFAERPEGSVSTLKIQRTQQEDSAVYLCASSPIVVGETQYFGPGTRLLVL.

The V call is TRBV7-9, the J call TRBJ2-5; weak D call: TRBD2 (6 bases). Germline V gene data show CDR1 as SEHNR and CDR2 as FQNEAQ (reference sequence). V shed 7 bases and J shed 1 base, with 10 bases lying between them. This CDR3 contains 13 residues. This chain's CDR3 is CASMGGPQETQYF. DNA of the CDR3: TGTGCCAGCATGGGGGGTCCCCAAGAGACCCAGTACTTC.

A single count supports this clonotype. The V and J genes are TRBV2 and TRBJ2-2, with 7 bases that match TRBD1. The germline V gene encodes CDR1 SNHLY and CDR2 FYNNEI. J was trimmed by 1 base and V by 4 bases; bases with no gene match: 9. The CDR3 extends over 17 amino acids. The CDR3 coding sequence is TGTGCCAGCAGTGCCGGACAGGTGTACTTGAACACCGGGGAGCTGTTTTTT. Protein product: CASSAGQVYLNTGELFF.

This clonotype was observed at least ten times. The genes are TRBV19 and TRBJ2-7; 13 bases line up with TRBD2. The CDR3 sequence is 15 residues long. The V segment lost 6 bases and the J segment 5 bases; nucleotides outside the gene matches: 7. CDR1 and CDR2 (germline): LNHDA, SQIVND (reference sequence). For the CDR3, the DNA is TGTGCCAGTAGCATCGGGACTAGCGGGAACGACGAGCAGTACTTC. Protein product: CASSIGTSGNDEQYF. Complete variable domain (other parts from reference TRBV19 and TRBJ2-7): DGGITQSPKYLFRKEGQNVTLSCEQNLNHDAMYWYRQDPGQGLRLIYYSQIVNDFQKGDIAEGYSVSREKKESFPLTVTSAQKNPTAFYLCASSIGTSGNDEQYFGPGTRLTVT.

The chain uses TRBV10-3 and TRBJ2-5, with 8 bases lining up with TRBD1. V was pared by 3 bases and J by 5 bases, with 5 bases of the junction left unmatched. The germline V gene encodes CDR1 ENHRY and CDR2 SYGVKD. The CDR3 is 14 residues long. The CDR3 sequence: CAISDAGGYETQYF. In DNA, the CDR3 is TGTGCCATCAGTGATGCAGGGGGCTATGAGACCCAGTACTTC.

This clonotype was recorded many times. This chain connects TRBV19 to TRBJ1-5; tentatively, D is TRBD1 (6 bases). V lost 5 bases to trimming and J lost 4 bases, with 9 bases between them. The germline CDR1 and CDR2 sequences are LNHDA and SQIVND (reference sequence). The CDR3 is made up of 13 amino acids. The DNA for the CDR3 is TGTGCCAGTAGTCGACAGGCGAATCAGCCCCAGCATTTT. It is translated as CASSRQANQPQHF.

This clonotype was recorded many times. The chain joins TRBV5-1 to TRBJ1-2; TRBD1 matches at 9 bases. V lost 3 bases to trimming and J lost 6 bases; unmatched junction nucleotides: 6. Germline loops: CDR1 SGHRS, CDR2 YFSETQ. This CDR3 has 14 amino acids. CDR3 residues: CASSYQQGADGYTF. Written as DNA, the CDR3 is TGCGCCAGCAGCTATCAACAGGGGGCAGATGGCTACACCTTC.